Listed below are T cell receptor beta chains from one sample, sequenced in a study of blood T cell repertoires in COVID-19. Produced via immunoSEQ multiplex PCR; TCRdb's table is partial and in-frame only. The sample has 300,000 to 400,000 clones; 65% to 90% are singletons. The sample taken for sequencing was PBMCs or T cells enriched from blood (not recorded which). Receptor source: a woman in her thirties or forties with acute COVID-19. Each CDR3 is given with its conserved first and last residue. Fields, in order: V gene, D gene, clone size, J gene, CDR3 protein, CDR3 DNA. The D gene is left open where the match is weak. Clone size appears in some rows only: once, few, many, or a class for an expanded clone.

>TRBV5-5|TRBD1|.|TRBJ1-6
CASSWGQNNSPLHF
TGTGCCAGCAGCTGGGGACAGAATAATTCACCCCTCCACTTT
>TRBV19|.|.|TRBJ1-1
CASSIVAGGGTEAFF
TGTGCCAGTAGTATAGTTGCGGGGGGAGGCACTGAAGCTTTCTTT
>TRBV6-5|.|.|TRBJ1-2
CASSLARQDYGYTF
TGTGCCAGCAGTTTAGCCCGACAGGACTATGGCTACACCTTC
>TRBV6-5|TRBD1|.|TRBJ1-1
CASSYIGQVGTEAFF
TGTGCCAGCAGTTACATCGGACAGGTGGGGACTGAAGCTTTCTTT
>TRBV11-2|.|few|TRBJ1-6
CASRQRGTSDSPLHF
TGTGCCAGCAGGCAAAGGGGGACGTCAGATTCACCCCTCCACTTT
>TRBV7-9|TRBD2|.|TRBJ2-3
CASSPRGAGGSTDTQYF
TGTGCCAGCAGCCCTCGGGGTGCGGGGGGCAGCACAGATACGCAGTATTTT
>TRBV28|.|.|TRBJ2-2
CASSLRYGELFF
TGTGCCAGCAGTTTACGGTATGGGGAGCTGTTTTTT
>TRBV20-1|.|once|TRBJ1-2
CSASRSGGYTF
TGCAGTGCTAGCCGATCGGGTGGCTACACCTTC
>TRBV19|.|few|TRBJ1-2
CATESRDIYGYTF
TGTGCCACCGAGTCCCGGGACATCTATGGCTACACCTTC
>TRBV4-2|TRBD2|.|TRBJ2-1
CASSQRTSSYNEQFF
TGTGCCAGCAGCCAAAGGACTAGCTCCTACAATGAGCAGTTCTTC
>TRBV5-4|.|.|TRBJ2-2
CASSLASDSYNTGELFF
TGTGCCAGCAGCTTGGCCTCGGACAGTTACAACACCGGGGAGCTGTTTTTT
>TRBV19|TRBD1|few|TRBJ1-1
CASSSTGLAEAFF
TGTGCCAGCTCCTCGACAGGGTTGGCTGAAGCTTTCTTT
>TRBV7-8|.|.|TRBJ2-7
CASSPSPGGLYEQYF
TGTGCCAGCAGCCCGTCACCAGGGGGGTTATACGAGCAGTACTTC
>TRBV12-5|TRBD1|.|TRBJ1-6
CASGYTGGSSYNSPLHF
TGTGCTAGTGGTTATACAGGGGGTAGCTCCTATAATTCACCCCTCCACTTT
>TRBV4-3|TRBD2|.|TRBJ2-5
CASSQDLGGGLLLETQYF
TGCGCCAGCAGCCAAGATCTGGGCGGGGGGCTCCTTTTGGAGACCCAGTACTTC
>TRBV27|.|.|TRBJ1-6
CASSLSLINSPLHF
TGTGCCAGCAGTTTATCCTTAATTAATTCACCCCTCCACTTT
>TRBV7-2|TRBD2|.|TRBJ2-7
CASSPTSGSKYEQYF
TGTGCCAGCAGCCCAACCAGCGGGAGTAAATACGAGCAGTACTTC
>TRBV12-5|TRBD1|once|TRBJ1-3
CASGSRQGDGNTIYF
TGTGCTAGTGGATCCCGACAGGGAGATGGAAACACCATATATTTT
>TRBV5-4|.|.|TRBJ1-4
CASSLQGTEKLFF
TGTGCCAGCAGCTTGCAGGGGACTGAAAAACTGTTTTTT
>TRBV19|.|once|TRBJ2-2
CASSPGGTLNANTGELFF
TGTGCCAGTAGTCCTGGCGGGACTCTGAATGCGAACACCGGGGAGCTGTTTTTT
>TRBV11-2|.|.|TRBJ2-2
CASSLVDRVTGELFF
TGTGCCAGCAGCTTGGTAGACCGGGTAACCGGGGAGCTGTTTTTT
>TRBV10-3|.|.|TRBJ1-1
CAISGNRVIEHTEAFF
TGTGCCATCAGTGGAAACAGGGTGATAGAGCACACTGAAGCTTTCTTT
>TRBV18|.|.|TRBJ2-5
CASSPIGVGETQYF
TGTGCCAGCTCACCAATCGGGGTAGGAGAGACCCAGTACTTC
>TRBV6-5|.|.|TRBJ2-1
CASSYSSVGYNEQFF
TGTGCCAGCAGTTACTCGAGCGTCGGATACAATGAGCAGTTCTTC
>TRBV5-5|TRBD2|.|TRBJ2-1
CASSFRGDNEQFF
TGTGCCAGCAGCTTCCGGGGGGACAATGAGCAGTTCTTC
>TRBV15|TRBD2|.|TRBJ2-3
CATSRSLAGGGTDTQYF
TGTGCCACCAGCCGATCCTTAGCGGGAGGGGGCACAGATACGCAGTATTTT